This T cell receptor (beta chain) appears in the sequencing data of a study of tumor-infiltrating lymphocytes in primary liver carcinoma. Study background: There were tumors of stage T1-T3 N0M0, each 4.2 to 10 cm across. Read depth, roughly 3.5 to 8 million productive TCRbeta reads, did not differ significantly between tissues. Study-wide findings and caveats: Less overlap was seen in tumor-adjacent and tumor-blood pairs than in tumor region pairs. All five tumor regions shared only about 7-24% of top clones.

The CDR3 length is 13 residues. In germline, CDR1 is SGDLS, CDR2 YYNGEE. V lost 2 bases, J lost 4 bases, and 9 bases lay in between. Total RNA and DNA came together from around 20-30 mg of bulk tissue without cell sorting. Total RNA amounting to 450 to 500 ng was the source from which TCR beta cDNA was made with a constant-region primer. Three-round nested multiplex PCR performed with slightly modified ARM-PCR produced the TCR beta libraries. PCR rounds one and two used TRBV1-TRBV30 forward primers with a C-beta reverse primer for 10 cycles each. TCRdb analysed the multiplex PCR reads with MiXCR anew, one entry per CDR3 protein. In the table there are approximately 110,000 distinct CDR3 sequences, 60% to 70% of which are singletons. Notes on this clonotype: Its specificity is not known.

This TCR was recovered from a woman between 55 and 75 years old with primary liver carcinoma and hepatitis B virus infection. The chain joins TRBV9 to TRBJ2-5; D unresolved. Sequenced: liver tumor tissue from sampling region 1. Subset denoted: tumor region T1, superior pole. The CDR3 loop is CASSVSGRETQYF. For the CDR3, the DNA is TGTGCCAGCAGCGTCTCAGGACGAGAGACCCAGTACTTC. Supplemented by reference TRBV9 and TRBJ2-5, the full variable domain reads DSGVTQTPKHLITATGQRVTLRCSPRSGDLSVYWYQQSLDQGLQFLIQYYNGEERAKGNILERFSAQQFPDLHSELNLSSLELGDSALYFCASSVSGRETQYFGPGTRLLVL.